This T cell receptor (beta chain) emerged from a study of blood T cell repertoires in COVID-19. The repertoire was sequenced with immunoSEQ multiplex PCR; TCRdb's copy has only in-frame clones and lacks some. The repertoire includes approximately 160,000 clones, roughly nine tenths of them detected once, and about 18% sits in the top ten. V dropped 4 bases and J dropped 3; count of bases not matched to a gene: 8. CDR3 size: 15 residues. Germline V gives CDR1 ENHRY, CDR2 SYGVKD. This chain links TRBV10-3 with TRBJ1-2, with TRBD1 identical over 7 bases. The specimen sequenced was peripheral blood. This receptor was identified in a man aged 55 to 70 with active or convalescent COVID-19. CDR3 loop: CAISVATGSDYGYTF. The DNA for the CDR3 is TGTGCCATCAGTGTCGCGACAGGGTCAGACTATGGCTACACCTTC.